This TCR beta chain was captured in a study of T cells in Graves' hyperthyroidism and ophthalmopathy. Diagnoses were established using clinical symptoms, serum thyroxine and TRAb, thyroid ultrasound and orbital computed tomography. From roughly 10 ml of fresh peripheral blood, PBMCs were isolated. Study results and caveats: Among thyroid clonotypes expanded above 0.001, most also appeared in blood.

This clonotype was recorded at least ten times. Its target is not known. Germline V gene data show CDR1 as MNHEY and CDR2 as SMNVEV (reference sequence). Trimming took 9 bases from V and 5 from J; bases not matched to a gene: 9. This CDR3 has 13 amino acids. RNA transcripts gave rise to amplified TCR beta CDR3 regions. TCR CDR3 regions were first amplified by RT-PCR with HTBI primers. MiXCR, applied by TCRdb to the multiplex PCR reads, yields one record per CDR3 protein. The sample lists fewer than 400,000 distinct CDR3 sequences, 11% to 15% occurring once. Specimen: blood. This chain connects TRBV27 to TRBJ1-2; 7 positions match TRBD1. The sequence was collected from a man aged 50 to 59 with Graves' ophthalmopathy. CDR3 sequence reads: CASGEGARYGYTF. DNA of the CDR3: TGTGCCAGTGGCGAGGGGGCGCGGTATGGCTACACCTTC.